This T cell receptor (beta chain) stems from a study of vaccination and CD4 T cells after COVID-19. The time point is: late sampling 161 to 241 days after vaccination in a few convalescent patients. Treatment here: roughly ten-day PBMC culture with coronavirus spike peptide pools or control peptides (ViraFEST assay). On this clonotype: What it recognizes is unknown.

Trimming removed 5 bases at V and 1 base at J, with 18 bases between. The germline gives CDR1 DFQATT, CDR2 SNEGSKA (reference sequence). The length of the CDR3 is 15 residues. The study sequenced cultured CD4+ T cell DNA using the Oncomine TCR Beta short-read assay. TCRdb re-called the PCR reads with MiXCR, one entry per CDR3 protein. The profile shows around 15,000 distinct CDR3 sequences, just under 55% of them singletons. The specimen comprised CD4+ T cells from blood, cultured in vitro, sampled about 7 months after SARS-CoV-2 vaccination. The TCR comes from a human donor who had recovered from COVID-19. The gene calls are TRBV20-1 and TRBJ2-7; tentative D call: TRBD2 (6 bases). CDR3 DNA sequence: TGCAGTGCTCTCAACCCCGGAGGGGCTTCCTACGAGCAGTACTTC. Translating it yields CSALNPGGASYEQYF.